The 26 T cell receptor beta chains given below trace back to one sample, sequenced in a study of blood T cells in healthy people across ages. Together with a sample-barcoded 5' primer, a J-beta primer mix was included in a second PCR lasting about 6 to 12 cycles. TCRdb ran MiXCR on the 5' RACE reads and lists one entry per CDR3 protein. The table has under 2 million distinct CDR3 sequences, roughly 32% seen once; the top ten hold 11%. Sequencing input: blood. The receptor set was obtained from a woman in her 30s in good health.

This clonotype was counted a few times. V is TRBV3-1 and J is TRBJ2-7; TRBD2 agrees at 8 bases. The CDR3 runs to 19 residues. Germline V gene sequence: CDR1 LGHDT, CDR2 YNNKEL (reference sequence). V shed 4 bases and J 3 bases; nucleotides not matched to a gene: 20. The CDR3 sequence is CASSPLEAGGPTGLYEQYF. For the CDR3, the DNA is TGTGCCAGCAGCCCCCTCGAGGCGGGAGGTCCAACAGGCCTCTACGAGCAGTACTTC.

The gene calls are TRBV30 and TRBJ1-5, with D hard to call. Trimming shortened V by 0 bases and J by 4 bases, and 13 bases separated the two germline ends. From germline, CDR1 is GTSNPN and CDR2 SVGIG (reference sequence). The CDR3 extends over 15 amino acids. The CDR3 spells CAWSVYSGGNQPQHF. CDR3 nucleotide sequence: TGTGCCTGGAGTGTATATTCGGGTGGAAATCAGCCCCAGCATTTT.

This clonotype was counted at least ten times. The V call is TRBV29-1, the J call TRBJ1-2; no definite D call. The CDR3 loop spans 14 amino acids. V was clipped by 3 bases and J by 1 base, with 12 bases between them. In germline, CDR1 is SQVTM, CDR2 ANQGSEA. The CDR3 loop reads CSVERALGNYGYTF. CDR3 sequence (DNA): TGCAGCGTTGAGCGGGCCCTGGGTAACTATGGCTACACCTTC. The complete variable domain, with remaining parts taken from reference TRBV29-1 and TRBJ1-2, reads SAVISQKPSRDICQRGTSLTIQCQVDSQVTMMFWYRQQPGQSLTLIATANQGSEATYESGFVIDKFPISRPNLTFSTLTVSNMSPEDSSIYLCSVERALGNYGYTFGSGTRLTVV.

This clonotype was observed a few times. The V call is TRBV9, the J call TRBJ2-7; D possibly corresponds to TRBD2 (6 bases). Germline values: CDR1 SGDLS, CDR2 YYNGEE. The CDR3 loop spans 15 amino acids. Trimming stripped 3 bases from V and 3 bases from J, with 16 bases between. CDR3 protein: CASSANPGLFYEQYF. The CDR3 DNA sequence: TGTGCCAGCAGCGCCAACCCGGGACTGTTCTACGAGCAGTACTTC.

The chain links TRBV7-9 to TRBJ1-1; D is possibly TRBD1 (6 bases). Germline CDR1 and CDR2: SEHNR and FQNEAQ (reference sequence). The CDR3 is 14 amino acids. Deletions cut 1 base from V and 5 bases from J, with 11 bases between. CDR3 in amino acids: CASSLGTVTTEAFF. The CDR3 nucleotides are TGTGCCAGCAGCTTAGGGACAGTTACTACTGAAGCTTTCTTT.

A few counts support this clonotype. The chain employs TRBV12-3 or TRBV12-4 and TRBJ1-2, with D hard to call. V was shortened by 1 base and J by 8 bases, with 17 bases between the two germline ends. The CDR3 sequence is 15 residues long. In DNA, the CDR3 is TGTGCCAGCAGTTTAGATGAGTGGAATTCGGACGGCTACACCTTC. Protein: CASSLDEWNSDGYTF.

This sequence joins TRBV6-2 or TRBV6-3 and TRBJ2-3, with TRBD2 matching 7 bases. Trimming at V came to 7 bases and at J to 4 bases, leaving 11 bases not matched to a gene. CDR1 and CDR2 (germline): MNHEY, SVGEGT. This CDR3 comprises 15 residues. The CDR3 loop is CASTWREPGADTQYF. The CDR3 DNA follows: TGTGCCAGCACCTGGCGGGAGCCGGGGGCAGATACGCAGTATTTT.

This clonotype was detected a few times. In DNA, the CDR3 is TGTGCCAGCAGCCAAGAAGTAGCGGGGGGGCTGACAGATACGCAGTATTTT. Protein sequence: CASSQEVAGGLTDTQYF. The rearrangement joins TRBV3-1 to TRBJ2-3, with 11 bases aligning to TRBD2. Trimming cost V 0 bases and J 3 bases; bases outside gene matches: 5. Germline V CDR1 and CDR2: LGHDT, YNNKEL (reference sequence). This CDR3 spans 17 amino acids.

This clonotype showed up many times. The chain joins TRBV12-3 or TRBV12-4 to TRBJ2-7, with D possibly TRBD1 on 5 matching bases. Trimming shortened V by 5 bases and J by 5 bases, and 13 bases separated the two germline ends. The CDR3 contains 13 residues. CDR3 nucleotides: TGTGCCAGCAGTATCAGGGTCCGGGACGAGCAGTACTTC. Residues: CASSIRVRDEQYF.

This clonotype was seen once. Given the absence of the conserved phenylalanine or tryptophan at the CDR3 end, a read error is likely. The chain recombines TRBV20-1 with TRBJ2-7; 16 bases line up with TRBD2. The germline gives CDR1 DFQATT, CDR2 SNEGSKA (reference sequence). The CDR3 consists of 14 residues. The CDR3 DNA is TGCTCCCCGGGACTAGCGGGAGGGCCTAATGAGCAGTACTTG. Protein sequence: CSPGLAGGPNEQYL.

The chain has TRBV4-3 and TRBJ1-2, with a possible D match to TRBD1 (6 bases). The CDR3 extends over 16 amino acids. The germline gives CDR1 LGHNA, CDR2 YSLEER. V was trimmed by 3 bases and J by 8 bases, leaving 22 bases between them. The CDR3 region has the DNA TGCGCCAGCAGCCATACCGACCGGACAGCTAATCGGGGCTACACCTTC. Translating gives CASSHTDRTANRGYTF.

The genes are TRBV24-1 and TRBJ1-1, with D tentatively TRBD1 (6 bases). There are 12 residues in the CDR3. V was clipped by 7 bases and J by 11 bases, with 16 bases between them. Germline CDR1 is KGHDR and CDR2 is SFDVKD. As DNA, the CDR3 is TGTGCCACCAGGGCCCCCGGGACACTCGCTTTCTTT. Its translation: CATRAPGTLAFF.

In the case of this clonotype: A much larger clonotype is one base distant, so this may be a read error. The rearrangement joins TRBV9 to TRBJ2-3; D ambiguous. Per germline, CDR1 SGDLS and CDR2 YYNGEE. This CDR3 spans 13 amino acids. The V end was cut by 4 bases, the J end by 4 bases, with 10 bases between. In DNA form, the CDR3 reads TGTGCCAGCAGCATCACAGCCGCAGATACGCAGTATTTT. It encodes CASSITAADTQYF.

In this sample, this clonotype turned up a few times. The chain joins TRBV3-1 to TRBJ2-3, with a possible D match to TRBD2 (6 bases). Trimming cost V 3 bases and J 2 bases, with 21 bases left between them. Germline-derived CDR1 and CDR2 are LGHDT and YNNKEL (reference sequence). The CDR3 totals 18 residues. CDR3 in DNA: TGTGCCAGCAGCCACGTAACGGGCAGGCGGGGACTCACAGATACGCAGTATTTT. Protein: CASSHVTGRRGLTDTQYF.

This clonotype came up a few times. The V call is TRBV5-1, the J call TRBJ1-2; tentative D call: TRBD1 (5 bases). This CDR3 is 13 amino acids long. Germline CDR1 SGHRS, CDR2 YFSETQ. The V and J ends lost 6 bases and 2 bases respectively, with 11 bases between them. CDR3 sequence (DNA): TGCGCCAGCACACGAGAGGGGAACTATGGCTACACCTTC. Translating gives CASTREGNYGYTF.

The J gene is TRBJ2-1, the V gene TRBV18; no clear D. Germline lookup yields CDR1 KGHSH and CDR2 LQKENI. V was trimmed by 3 bases and J by 13 bases, leaving 16 bases between them. The length of the CDR3 is 13 residues. CDR3 amino acids: CASSPWQQETQFF. For the CDR3, the DNA is TGTGCCAGCTCACCTTGGCAGCAAGAGACCCAGTTCTTC.

V is TRBV20-1 and J is TRBJ2-7; the D is unclear. This CDR3 region has 14 residues. Germline loops: CDR1 DFQATT, CDR2 SNEGSKA (reference sequence). Trimming took 0 bases from V and 5 from J, leaving 14 bases between them. This CDR3 reads CSARESPDRNEQYF. Written as DNA, the CDR3 is TGCAGTGCTAGAGAATCCCCCGATCGGAACGAGCAGTACTTC.

In its sample, this clonotype was seen once. The gene calls are TRBV6-5 and TRBJ2-5; 13 bases line up with TRBD2. V was pared by 3 bases and J by 3 bases, with 4 bases of the junction left unmatched. Germline CDR1 is MNHEY and CDR2 is SVGAGI. This CDR3 region has 16 residues. CDR3 bases: TGTGCCAGCAGTTATTACGGACTAGCGGGAGAAGAGACCCAGTACTTC. Translation: CASSYYGLAGEETQYF.

The V and J genes are TRBV3-1 and TRBJ2-5, with TRBD1 identical over 9 bases. The better agreement between TRBJ2-7 and the DNA end casts doubt on the J call. The CDR3 contains 15 residues. The germline gives CDR1 LGHDT, CDR2 YNNKEL (reference sequence). The DNA for the CDR3 is TGTGCCAGCAGTCCGAACAGGGGGCAACCTTACGAGCAGTACTTC. Protein sequence: CASSPNRGQPYEQYF.

The chain uses TRBV6-1 and TRBJ2-3; D is possibly TRBD2 (5 bases). In germline, CDR1 is MNHNS, CDR2 SASEGT. Trimming pared 4 bases from V and 11 bases from J, leaving 10 bases between. There are 11 residues in the CDR3. CDR3 nucleotide sequence: TGTGCCAGCAGTGGAACTAGTATGCAGTATTTT. As protein: CASSGTSMQYF.

This chain connects TRBV11-2 to TRBJ2-7; 8 bases map to TRBD1. With 5 bases clipped from V and 6 bases from J, the junction kept 6 bases outside the gene matches. CDR3 length: 13 amino acids. Per germline, CDR1 SGHAT and CDR2 FQNNGV. CDR3 amino acids: CASSKTGAGEQYF. As DNA, the CDR3 is TGTGCCAGCAGCAAGACAGGGGCGGGCGAGCAGTACTTC.

The gene calls are TRBV21-1 and TRBJ1-2. TRBV21-1 counts as a pseudogene. The CDR3 loop spans 15 amino acids. The DNA of the CDR3 is TGTGCCAGCAGCCCGACCGCCCGGGGCTTTTATGGCTACACCTTC. Translated: CASSPTARGFYGYTF.

The table lists this clonotype with a few counts. The rearrangement joins TRBV9 to TRBJ2-7, with TRBD2 matching over 10 bases. The CDR3 covers 15 residues. CDR1 is SGDLS and CDR2 is YYNGEE in the germline V gene. The trim removed 0 bases at V and 6 bases at J, leaving 6 bases unmatched. CDR3 in DNA: TGTGCCAGCAGCGTAGTCCCTAGCGGGAGTTCCGAGCAGTACTTC. Translated, it gives CASSVVPSGSSEQYF.

In its sample, this clonotype was seen a few times. CDR3 protein: CASSFVGEGEAFF. The CDR3 DNA reads as TGCGCCAGCAGTTTTGTTGGGGAAGGTGAAGCTTTCTTT. V is TRBV5-1 and J is TRBJ1-1; D gene unclear. The CDR3 length is 13 residues. V lost 5 bases, J lost 7 bases, and 15 bases lay in between. Germline V gives CDR1 SGHRS, CDR2 YFSETQ.

This clonotype has a count of ten or more. The chain has TRBV29-1 and TRBJ2-3; D may match TRBD1 or TRBD2 (5 bases each). Germline V gives CDR1 SQVTM, CDR2 ANQGSEA. The CDR3 consists of 13 residues. Trimming removed 4 bases at V and 9 bases at J, with 17 bases between. CDR3 protein: CSVGDRTAYTQYF. CDR3 in DNA: TGCAGCGTTGGGGACCGTACCGCTTACACGCAGTATTTT.

With regard to this clonotype: A much larger clone lies one base from this, so it may be a read error. The CDR3 nucleotides read TGCAGTGCTAGGGACAGCCCCTACAATGAGCAGCTCTTC. Translated: CSARDSPYNEQLF. The rearrangement joins TRBV20-1 to TRBJ2-1; tentatively, D is TRBD1 (6 bases). Germline assignment: CDR1 DFQATT and CDR2 SNEGSKA (reference sequence). This CDR3 has 13 residues.